This T cell receptor (beta chain) appears in the sequencing data of a study of blood T cell repertoires in COVID-19. Background on the study: T cells, B-cell-depleted T cells, or PBMCs supplied cDNA or gDNA.

The table came from immunoSEQ multiplex PCR; TCRdb's copy has only in-frame clones and leaves some out. The top ten hold around 20% of the sample, which has approximately 170,000 clones, around 80% seen once. V lost 3 bases to trimming and J lost 6 bases, with 11 bases between them. The CDR3 is 14 residues long. From germline, CDR1 is MNHEY and CDR2 SMNVEV (reference sequence). This TCR was recovered from an older woman in a cohort exposed to, infected with or recovered from COVID-19 (not recorded which). The sequencing sample was made of PBMCs or T cells enriched from blood (not recorded which). The rearrangement links TRBV27 to TRBJ2-2; possible D gene TRBD2, 6 bases. Here the CDR3 reads CASSFATSPGELFF. CDR3 DNA: TGTGCCAGCAGTTTCGCCACTAGCCCCGGGGAGCTGTTTTTT.